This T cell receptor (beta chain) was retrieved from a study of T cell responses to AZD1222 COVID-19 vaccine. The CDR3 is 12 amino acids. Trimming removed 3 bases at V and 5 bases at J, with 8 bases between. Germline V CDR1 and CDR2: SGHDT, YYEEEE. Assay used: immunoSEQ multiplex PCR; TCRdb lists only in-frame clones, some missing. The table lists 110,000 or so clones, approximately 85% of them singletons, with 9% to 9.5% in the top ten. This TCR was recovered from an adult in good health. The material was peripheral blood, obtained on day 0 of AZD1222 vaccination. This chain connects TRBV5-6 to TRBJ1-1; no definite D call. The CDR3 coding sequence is TGTGCCAGCAGCTCACGGTTTACTGAAGCTTTCTTT. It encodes CASSSRFTEAFF.